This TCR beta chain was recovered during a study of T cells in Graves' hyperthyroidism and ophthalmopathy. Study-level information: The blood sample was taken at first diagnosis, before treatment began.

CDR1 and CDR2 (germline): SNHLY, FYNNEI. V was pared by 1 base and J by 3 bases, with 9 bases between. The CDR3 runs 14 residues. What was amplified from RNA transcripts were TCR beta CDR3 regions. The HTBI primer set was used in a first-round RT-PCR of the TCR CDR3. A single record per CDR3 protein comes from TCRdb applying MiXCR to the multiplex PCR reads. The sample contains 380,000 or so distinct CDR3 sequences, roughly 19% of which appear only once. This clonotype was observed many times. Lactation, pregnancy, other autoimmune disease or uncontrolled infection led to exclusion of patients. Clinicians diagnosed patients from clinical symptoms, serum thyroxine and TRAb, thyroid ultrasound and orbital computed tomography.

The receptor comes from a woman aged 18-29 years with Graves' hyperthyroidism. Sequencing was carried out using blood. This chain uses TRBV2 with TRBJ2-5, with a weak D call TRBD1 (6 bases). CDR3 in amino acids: CASSEDGQKETQYF. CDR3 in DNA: TGTGCCAGCAGTGAAGACGGACAGAAAGAGACCCAGTACTTC.